Sequencing of this T cell receptor (beta chain) was carried out in a study of control samples from healthy donors and cancer patients. V gave up 0 bases and J gave up 5 bases, with 8 bases separating them. This CDR3 contains 13 residues. Germline assignment: CDR1 SGHAT and CDR2 FQDESV (reference sequence). Sequencing was performed with immunoSEQ multiplex PCR; in TCRdb, only in-frame clones are kept and a portion is missing. The data hold under 450,000 clones, with more than 80% observed a single time. The chain carries TRBV11-1 and TRBJ2-7; D not certain. This receptor was taken from a man aged 35 to 55 with head and neck cancer. Sequenced material: PBMCs. CDR3 sequence: CASSLATANEQYF. DNA of the CDR3: TGTGCCAGCAGCTTAGCGACCGCCAACGAGCAGTACTTC.